This TCR beta chain was captured by sequencing in a study of T cell responses to AZD1222 COVID-19 vaccine. TCRdb's copy holds only in-frame clones and misses some; the assay was immunoSEQ multiplex PCR. The data hold about 110,000 clones, with 89% observed a single time. Points from the study as a whole: Increases in Spike-specific TCR breadth and depth were seen after two AZD1222 doses.

Concerning this clone itself: The antigen is undetermined.

The clonotype originates from an adult in good health. Specimen: peripheral blood, collected on day 0 of AZD1222 vaccination.

This CDR3 is CASSPRAARGINTGELFF. The CDR3 DNA is TGTGCCAGCAGCCCGAGGGCAGCTAGGGGTATCAACACCGGGGAGCTGTTTTTT. The rearrangement links TRBV5-8 to TRBJ2-2; either TRBD1 or TRBD2 may fit D (5 bases each). In germline, CDR1 is SGHTS, CDR2 YDEGEE. There are 18 residues in the CDR3. The germline V and J ends were trimmed by 4 bases and 2 bases, with 21 bases remaining between them.